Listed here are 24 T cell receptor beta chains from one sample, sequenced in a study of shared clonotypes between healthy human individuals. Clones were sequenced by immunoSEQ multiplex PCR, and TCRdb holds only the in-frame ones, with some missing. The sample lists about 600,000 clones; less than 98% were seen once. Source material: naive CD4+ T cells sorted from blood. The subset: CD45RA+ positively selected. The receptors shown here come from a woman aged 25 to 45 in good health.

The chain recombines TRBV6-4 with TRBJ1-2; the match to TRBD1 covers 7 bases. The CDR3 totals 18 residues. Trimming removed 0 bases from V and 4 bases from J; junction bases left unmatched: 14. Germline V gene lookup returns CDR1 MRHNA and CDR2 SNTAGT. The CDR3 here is CASSDSTVWMTGSYGYTF. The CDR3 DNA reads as TGTGCCAGCAGTGACTCGACGGTTTGGATGACAGGGAGCTATGGCTACACCTTC.

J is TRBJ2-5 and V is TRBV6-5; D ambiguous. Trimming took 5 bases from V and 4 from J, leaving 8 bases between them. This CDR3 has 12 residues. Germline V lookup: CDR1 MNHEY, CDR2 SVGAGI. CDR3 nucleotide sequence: TGTGCCAGCAGTGACCAACCAGAGACCCAGTACTTC. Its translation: CASSDQPETQYF.

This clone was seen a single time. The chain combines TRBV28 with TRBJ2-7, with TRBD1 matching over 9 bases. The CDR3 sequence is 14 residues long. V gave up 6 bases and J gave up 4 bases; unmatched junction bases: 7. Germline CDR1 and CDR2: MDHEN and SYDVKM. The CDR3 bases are TGTGCCAGCAGCCGGGACAGGGCGGATTACGAGCAGTACTTC. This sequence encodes CASSRDRADYEQYF.

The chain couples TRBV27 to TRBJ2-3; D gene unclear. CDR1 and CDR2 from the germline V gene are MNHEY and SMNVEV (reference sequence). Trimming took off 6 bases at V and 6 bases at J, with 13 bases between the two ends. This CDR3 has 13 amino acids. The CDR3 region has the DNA TGTGCCAGCAGACCCGTTCTTGGCGATACGCAGTATTTT. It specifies CASRPVLGDTQYF.

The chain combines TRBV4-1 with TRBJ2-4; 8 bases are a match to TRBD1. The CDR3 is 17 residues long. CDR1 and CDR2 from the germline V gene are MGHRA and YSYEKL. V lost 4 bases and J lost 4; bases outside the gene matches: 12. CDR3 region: CASSPLDRGRSKNIQYF. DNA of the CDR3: TGCGCCAGCAGCCCTTTAGACAGGGGAAGGTCAAAAAACATTCAGTACTTC.

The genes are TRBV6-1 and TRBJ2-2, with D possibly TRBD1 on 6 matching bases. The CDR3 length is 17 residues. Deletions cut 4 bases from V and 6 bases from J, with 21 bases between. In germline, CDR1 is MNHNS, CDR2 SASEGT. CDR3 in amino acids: CASSALTGRRGAGELFF. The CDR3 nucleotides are TGTGCCAGCAGTGCCCTGACAGGCCGCAGAGGCGCCGGGGAGCTGTTTTTT.

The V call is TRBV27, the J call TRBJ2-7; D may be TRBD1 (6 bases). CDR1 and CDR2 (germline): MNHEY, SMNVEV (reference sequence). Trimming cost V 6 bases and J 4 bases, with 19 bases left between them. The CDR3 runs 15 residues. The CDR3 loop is CASRMTVGQHYEQYF. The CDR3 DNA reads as TGTGCCAGCAGGATGACGGTGGGACAACATTACGAGCAGTACTTC.

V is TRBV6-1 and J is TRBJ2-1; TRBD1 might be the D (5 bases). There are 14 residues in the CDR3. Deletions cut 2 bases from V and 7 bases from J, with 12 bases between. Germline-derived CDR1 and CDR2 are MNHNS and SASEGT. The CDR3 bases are TGTGCCAGCAGTGAATCAGGGAAGAAAAATGAGCAGTTCTTC. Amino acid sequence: CASSESGKKNEQFF.

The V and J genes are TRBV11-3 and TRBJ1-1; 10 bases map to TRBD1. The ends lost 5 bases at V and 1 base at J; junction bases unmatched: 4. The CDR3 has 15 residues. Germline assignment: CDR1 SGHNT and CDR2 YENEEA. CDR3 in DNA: TGTGCCAGCAGCCCCGGGGACAGGGGGAACACTGAAGCTTTCTTT. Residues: CASSPGDRGNTEAFF.

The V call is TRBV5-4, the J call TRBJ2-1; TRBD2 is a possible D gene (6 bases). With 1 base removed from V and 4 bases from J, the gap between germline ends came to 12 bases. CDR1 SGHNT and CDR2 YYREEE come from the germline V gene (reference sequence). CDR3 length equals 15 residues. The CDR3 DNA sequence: TGTGCCAGCAGCTTGAATAGCGGAGCATACAATGAGCAGTTCTTC. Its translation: CASSLNSGAYNEQFF.

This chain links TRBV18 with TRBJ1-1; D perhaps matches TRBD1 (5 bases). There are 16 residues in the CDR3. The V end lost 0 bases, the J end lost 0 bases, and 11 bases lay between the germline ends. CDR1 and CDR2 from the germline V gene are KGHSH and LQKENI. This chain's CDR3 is CASSPPSATVNTEAFF. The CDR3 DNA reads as TGTGCCAGCTCACCACCTAGTGCGACAGTGAACACTGAAGCTTTCTTT.

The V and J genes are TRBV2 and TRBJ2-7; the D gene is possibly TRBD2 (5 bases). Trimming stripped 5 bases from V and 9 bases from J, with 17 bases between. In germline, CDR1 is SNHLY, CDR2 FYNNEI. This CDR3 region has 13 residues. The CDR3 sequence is CASSPLGVEGQYF. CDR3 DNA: TGTGCCAGCAGTCCCCTTGGGGTTGAGGGGCAGTACTTC.

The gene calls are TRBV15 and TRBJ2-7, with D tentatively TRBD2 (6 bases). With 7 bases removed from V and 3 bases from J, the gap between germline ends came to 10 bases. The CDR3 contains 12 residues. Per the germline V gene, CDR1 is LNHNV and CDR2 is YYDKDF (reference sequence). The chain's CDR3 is CATKEGVYEQYF. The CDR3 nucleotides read TGTGCCACCAAGGAGGGCGTCTACGAGCAGTACTTC.

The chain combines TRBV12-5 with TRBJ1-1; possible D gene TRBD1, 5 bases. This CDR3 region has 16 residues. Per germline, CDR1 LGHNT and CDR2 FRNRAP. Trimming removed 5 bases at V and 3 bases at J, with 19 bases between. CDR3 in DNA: TGTGCTAGTGGTCCCCACTCGGGACTTAGGGACACTGAAGCTTTCTTT. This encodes CASGPHSGLRDTEAFF.

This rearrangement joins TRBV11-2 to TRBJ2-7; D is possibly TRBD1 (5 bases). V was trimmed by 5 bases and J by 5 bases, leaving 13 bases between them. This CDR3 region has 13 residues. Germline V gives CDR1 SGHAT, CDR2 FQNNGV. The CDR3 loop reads CASSLVQVNEQYF. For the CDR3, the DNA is TGTGCCAGCAGCCTTGTACAGGTGAACGAGCAGTACTTC.

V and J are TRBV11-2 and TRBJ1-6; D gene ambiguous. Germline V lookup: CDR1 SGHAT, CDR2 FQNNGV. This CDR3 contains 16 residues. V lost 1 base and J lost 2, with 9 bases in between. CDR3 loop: CASSLVRETYNSPLHF. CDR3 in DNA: TGTGCCAGCAGCTTAGTACGGGAGACCTATAATTCACCCCTCCACTTT.

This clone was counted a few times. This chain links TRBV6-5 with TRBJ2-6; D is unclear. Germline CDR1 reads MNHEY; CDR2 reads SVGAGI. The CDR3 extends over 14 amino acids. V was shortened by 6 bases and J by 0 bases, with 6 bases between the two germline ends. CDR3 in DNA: TGTGCCAGCAGCCGACTCTCTGGGGCCAACGTCCTGACTTTC. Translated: CASSRLSGANVLTF.

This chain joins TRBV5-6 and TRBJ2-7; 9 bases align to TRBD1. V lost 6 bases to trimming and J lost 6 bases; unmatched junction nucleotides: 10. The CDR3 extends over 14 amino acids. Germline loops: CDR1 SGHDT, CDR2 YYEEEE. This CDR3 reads CASNPGQGAGEQYF. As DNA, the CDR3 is TGTGCCAGCAATCCGGGACAGGGTGCCGGCGAGCAGTACTTC. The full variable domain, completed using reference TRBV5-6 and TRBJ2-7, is DAGVTQSPTHLIKTRGQQVTLRCSPKSGHDTVSWYQQALGQGPQFIFQYYEEEERQRGNFPDRFSGHQFPNYSSELNVNALLLGDSALYLCASNPGQGAGEQYFGPGTRLTVT.

The CDR3 DNA sequence: TGTGCCAGCAGCCAGAGGGGGAACTATGGCTACACCTTC. Translating gives CASSQRGNYGYTF. The chain combines TRBV4-2 with TRBJ1-2; the D gene is possibly TRBD1 (6 bases). CDR1 LGHNA and CDR2 YNFKEQ come from the germline V gene. Trimming stripped 3 bases from V and 2 bases from J, with 7 bases between. The CDR3 has 13 residues.

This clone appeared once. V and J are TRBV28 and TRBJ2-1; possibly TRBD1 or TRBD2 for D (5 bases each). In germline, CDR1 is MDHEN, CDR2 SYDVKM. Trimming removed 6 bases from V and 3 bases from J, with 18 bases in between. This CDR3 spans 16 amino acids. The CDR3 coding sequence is TGTGCCAGCAGCACCTCCCGAGGGGAGAGCTACAATGAGCAGTTCTTC. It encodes CASSTSRGESYNEQFF.

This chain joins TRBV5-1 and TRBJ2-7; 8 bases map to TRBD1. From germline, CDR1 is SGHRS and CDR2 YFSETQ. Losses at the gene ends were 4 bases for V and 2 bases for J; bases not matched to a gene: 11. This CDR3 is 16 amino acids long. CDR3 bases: TGCGCCAGCAGCCAAAGTGGGGCCAGGGGGCCCTACGAGCAGTACTTC. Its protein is CASSQSGARGPYEQYF. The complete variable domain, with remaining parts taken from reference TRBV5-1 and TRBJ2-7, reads KAGVTQTPRYLIKTRGQQVTLSCSPISGHRSVSWYQQTPGQGLQFLFEYFSETQRNKGNFPGRFSGRQFSNSRSEMNVSTLELGDSALYLCASSQSGARGPYEQYFGPGTRLTVT.

CDR3 sequence: CASSLFLAGPYNEQFF. CDR3 coding DNA: TGTGCCAGCAGTCTATTTCTAGCGGGGCCCTACAATGAGCAGTTCTTC. This rearrangement joins TRBV27 to TRBJ2-1, with 9 bases that match TRBD2. The J segment lost 2 bases and the V segment lost 5 bases, leaving 7 bases of the junction unmatched. The length of the CDR3 is 16 residues. Germline CDR1 reads MNHEY; CDR2 reads SMNVEV (reference sequence).

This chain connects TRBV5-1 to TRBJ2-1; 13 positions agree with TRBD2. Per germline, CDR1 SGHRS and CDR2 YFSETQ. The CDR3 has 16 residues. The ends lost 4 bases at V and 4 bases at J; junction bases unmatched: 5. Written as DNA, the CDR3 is TGCGCCAGCAGCCCTCGGACTAGCGGGGGATACAATGAGCAGTTCTTC. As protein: CASSPRTSGGYNEQFF.

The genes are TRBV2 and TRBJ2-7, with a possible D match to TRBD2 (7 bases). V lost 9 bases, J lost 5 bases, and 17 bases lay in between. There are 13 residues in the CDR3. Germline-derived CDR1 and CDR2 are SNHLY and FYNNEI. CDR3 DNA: TGTGCCAGTGGAGGGGGGGCTTTGAACGAGCAGTACTTC. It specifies CASGGGALNEQYF.